This TCR beta chain appears in the sequencing data of a study of OX40 agonist ivuxolimab in advanced cancers. Assay: immunoSEQ multiplex PCR; the TCRdb copy retains only in-frame clones and omits some. The sample yields about 72,000 clones, about nine tenths seen once. Per germline, CDR1 MNHNY and CDR2 SVGAGI (reference sequence). V lost 2 bases to trimming and J lost 4 bases, with 12 bases between them. This CDR3 region has 14 residues. The gene calls are TRBV6-6 and TRBJ2-7; perhaps TRBD2 as D (7 bases). The sequence derives from an adult with an advanced solid tumor such as melanoma, head and neck, liver or kidney cancer. Sequencing was performed on CD4+ or CD8+ T cells sorted from blood, taken in a trial of the OX40 agonist ivuxolimab. CDR3: CASSYLGGLYEQYF. DNA for the CDR3: TGTGCCAGCAGTTACCTGGGGGGGCTGTACGAGCAGTACTTC.